The 10 T cell receptor beta chains in this list originate from one sample, sequenced in a study of T-cell reconstitution after alpha-beta-depleted transplantation in children. Library preparation (for TCRbeta) was performed with unique molecular identifiers. TCRdb used MiXCR to reprocess the PCR reads, holding one entry per CDR3 protein. The sample comprises 250,000 to 400,000 distinct CDR3 sequences, more than 20% of which are singletons, and around 9.9% rests with the top ten. The sequencing used PBMCs, mostly from graft donor cells, collected 180 days after TCRalphabeta/CD19-depleted stem cell transplant. The receptors were sampled from a male patient between 5 and 17 years old who had a stem cell transplant for acute lymphoblastic leukemia, so the T cells may come from the graft donor.

A few counts support this clonotype. The rearrangement joins TRBV5-1 to TRBJ2-7; 10 bases are a match to TRBD2. With V trimmed by 3 bases and J by 1 base, 7 bases remained unmatched. The germline CDR1 and CDR2 sequences are SGHRS and YFSETQ. The CDR3 sequence is 16 residues long. The CDR3 spells CASSWTRTSGSYEQYF. The CDR3 DNA reads as TGCGCCAGCAGCTGGACCCGGACTAGCGGTTCCTACGAGCAGTACTTC.

This clonotype was counted a few times. The chain combines TRBV6-5 with TRBJ2-5, with TRBD1 as a possible D gene (6 bases). Looked up from germline, CDR1 is MNHEY and CDR2 is SVGAGI. CDR3 length: 15 amino acids. The germline V and J ends were trimmed by 2 bases and 4 bases, with 14 bases remaining between them. CDR3 residues: CASSYVLYRVETQYF. CDR3 in DNA: TGTGCCAGCAGTTACGTTCTGTACAGGGTAGAGACCCAGTACTTC.

The V and J genes are TRBV5-1 and TRBJ2-1; D is unclear. CDR3 length: 15 amino acids. Trimming removed 2 bases from V and 4 bases from J, with 13 bases in between. Germline CDR1 and CDR2: SGHRS and YFSETQ. CDR3 region: CASSLSSPPYNEQFF. CDR3 DNA sequence: TGCGCCAGCAGCTTATCTAGTCCGCCTTACAATGAGCAGTTCTTC.

The rearrangement uses TRBV27 and TRBJ2-1; 10 bases fit TRBD1. The CDR3 runs 15 residues. CDR1 is MNHEY and CDR2 is SMNVEV in the germline V gene (reference sequence). V lost 6 bases and J lost 2; bases outside the gene matches: 4. CDR3 loop: CASSPGTGAYNEQFF. CDR3 bases: TGTGCCAGCAGCCCCGGGACAGGGGCCTACAATGAGCAGTTCTTC.

This clonotype was recorded a few times. This chain uses TRBV7-2 with TRBJ2-1; TRBD1 agrees at 10 bases. Germline V gene sequence: CDR1 SGHTA, CDR2 FQGNSA. After removal of 3 bases from V and 11 bases from J, the junction contained 13 bases not matched to a gene. CDR3 length: 16 residues. The CDR3 loop is CASSFPPPGQGLQQFF. The CDR3 nucleotides are TGTGCCAGCAGCTTCCCCCCTCCGGGACAGGGGCTACAGCAGTTCTTC.

Remarks on this clonotype: No conserved phenylalanine or tryptophan ends this CDR3, so it is likely a read error. V is TRBV5-1 and J is TRBJ2-5, with TRBD1 matching 9 bases. V trimming: 2 bases; J trimming: 6 bases; junction bases outside the gene matches: 8. Germline V gene sequence: CDR1 SGHRS, CDR2 YFSETQ. The CDR3 loop spans 15 amino acids. In nucleotides, the CDR3 is TGCGCCAGCAGCTTACCCGGGACAGGGTGGAAGACCCAGTACTTG. Translation: CASSLPGTGWKTQYL.

The V call is TRBV5-1, the J call TRBJ2-3; D possibly corresponds to TRBD2 (6 bases). Trimming took off 3 bases at V and 0 bases at J, with 11 bases between the two ends. Germline loops: CDR1 SGHRS, CDR2 YFSETQ. The CDR3 runs to 15 residues. In nucleotides, the CDR3 is TGCGCCAGCAGCTCCGGGGGATATAGCACAGATACGCAGTATTTT. Translated, it gives CASSSGGYSTDTQYF.

The chain uses TRBV28 and TRBJ2-7, with TRBD1 as a possible D gene (5 bases). The V and J ends lost 3 bases and 0 bases respectively, with 12 bases between them. Germline assignment: CDR1 MDHEN and CDR2 SYDVKM. There are 15 residues in the CDR3. Here the CDR3 reads CASSFLDSLSYEQYF. The CDR3, as DNA: TGTGCCAGCAGTTTCCTTGACAGTCTCTCCTACGAGCAGTACTTC.

This clonotype was observed a few times. The J gene is TRBJ2-5, the V gene TRBV9, with 7 bases matching TRBD2. CDR1 is SGDLS and CDR2 is YYNGEE in the germline V gene. The trim removed 0 bases at V and 2 bases at J, leaving 10 bases unmatched. This CDR3 is 17 amino acids long. CDR3 DNA: TGTGCCAGCAGCGTAGCCCCTGCTAGCGGAAGTCAAGAGACCCAGTACTTC. Amino acid sequence: CASSVAPASGSQETQYF.

This clonotype was seen a handful of times. This chain uses TRBV5-1 with TRBJ1-6; TRBD1 aligns across 9 bases. In germline, CDR1 is SGHRS, CDR2 YFSETQ. The CDR3 contains 13 residues. The ends lost 3 bases at V and 10 bases at J; junction bases unmatched: 2. This chain's CDR3 is CASSSTGGSPLHF. The CDR3 coding sequence is TGCGCCAGCAGCTCGACAGGGGGATCACCCCTCCACTTT.